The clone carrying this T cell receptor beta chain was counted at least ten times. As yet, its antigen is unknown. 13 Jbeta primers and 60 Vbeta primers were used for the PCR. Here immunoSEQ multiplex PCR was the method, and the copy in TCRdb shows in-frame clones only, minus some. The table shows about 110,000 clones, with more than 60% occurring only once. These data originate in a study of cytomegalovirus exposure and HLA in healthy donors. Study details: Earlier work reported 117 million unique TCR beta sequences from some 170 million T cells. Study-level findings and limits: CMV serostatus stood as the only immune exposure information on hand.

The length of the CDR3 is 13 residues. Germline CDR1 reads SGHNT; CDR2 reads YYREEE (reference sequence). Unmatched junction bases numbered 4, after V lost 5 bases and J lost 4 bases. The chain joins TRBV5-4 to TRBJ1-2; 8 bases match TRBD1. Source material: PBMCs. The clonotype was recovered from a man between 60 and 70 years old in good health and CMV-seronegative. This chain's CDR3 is CASSITGGYGYTF. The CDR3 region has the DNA TGTGCCAGCAGTATAACAGGGGGCTATGGCTACACCTTC.